The table lists the clone carrying this T cell receptor (beta chain) with many counts. Its matching antigen is unknown. An oligo carrying a UMI was ligated to the cDNA 3' end. First-round PCR used three to five cycles and beta primers RC1.1 and RC1.2 covering TRBC1 and TRBC2. From the second PCR onward, TCR alpha and beta chains were processed separately. MiXCR, run by TCRdb on the UMI-ligation and nested PCR reads, gives a single entry per CDR3 protein. The table lists 40,000 to 50,000 distinct CDR3 sequences, around 15% of them singletons. Germline V lookup: CDR1 SGHDN, CDR2 FVKESK. V lost 4 bases to trimming and J lost 0 bases, with 9 bases between them. The CDR3 spans 14 residues. The data belong to a study of quantifying T cell responses using KT2 cells. On the study more broadly: cDNA was made from DNase-treated RNA using alpha and beta constant primers. Notes on the study in general: KT2 sequence counts showed saturation when very many KT2 cells were spiked in.

Known numbers of the T cell clone KT2 were added to PBMC. The chain uses TRBV14 and TRBJ1-1; D is uncertain. The clonotype was recovered from a human donor. The sample comprised PBMCs spiked with cells of the T cell clone KT2. The CDR3, as DNA: TGTGCCAGCAGCCTCCCCGGGATGAACACTGAAGCTTTCTTT. Residues: CASSLPGMNTEAFF. The full variable domain, completed using reference TRBV14 and TRBJ1-1, is EAGVTQFPSHSVIEKGQTVTLRCDPISGHDNLYWYRRVMGKEIKFLLHFVKESKQDESGMPNNRFLAERTGGTYSTLKVQPAELEDSGVYFCASSLPGMNTEAFFGQGTRLTVV.